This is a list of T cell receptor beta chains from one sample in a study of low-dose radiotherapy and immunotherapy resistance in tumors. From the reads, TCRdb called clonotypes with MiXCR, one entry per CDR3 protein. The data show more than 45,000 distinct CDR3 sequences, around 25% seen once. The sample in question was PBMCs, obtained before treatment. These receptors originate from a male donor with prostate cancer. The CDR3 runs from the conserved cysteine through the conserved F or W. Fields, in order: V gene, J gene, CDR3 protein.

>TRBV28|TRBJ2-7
CASREASGEQYF
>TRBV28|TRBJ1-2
CASSSHLGSLNYGYTF
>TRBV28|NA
CASSSPERDRNYGYTF
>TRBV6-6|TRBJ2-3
CASSSLRQSLAGAEGDTQYF
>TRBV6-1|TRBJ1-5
CASSYSLGYQPQHF
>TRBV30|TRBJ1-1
CAWSVQTLGNTEAFF
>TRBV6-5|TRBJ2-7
CASSSDLGTGSAEQYF
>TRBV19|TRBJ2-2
CASSSQRVAGELFF
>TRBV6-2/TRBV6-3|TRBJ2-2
CASSPGALNTGELFF
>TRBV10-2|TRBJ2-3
CASSEKGAPPGTQYF
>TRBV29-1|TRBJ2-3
CSVPTRANTDTQYF
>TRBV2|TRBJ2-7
CASSEAGRYEQYF
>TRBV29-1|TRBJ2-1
CSVVGQGVREQFF
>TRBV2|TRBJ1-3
CASTGIVSGNTIYF
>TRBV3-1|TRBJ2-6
CASSQSSGANVLTF
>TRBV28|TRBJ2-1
CASRGTGVNEQFF
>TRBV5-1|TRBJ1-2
CASSSGQGTNYGYTF
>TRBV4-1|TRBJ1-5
CASSQDSGTRRTQHF
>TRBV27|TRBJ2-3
CASRKGGGRGEDTQYF
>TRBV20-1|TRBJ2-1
CSAISGTSRMGEQFF
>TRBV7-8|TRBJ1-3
CASSRPTGNSGNTIYF
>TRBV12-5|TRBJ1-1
CASGRLEAFF
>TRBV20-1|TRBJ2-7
CSVNPSGNYEQYF
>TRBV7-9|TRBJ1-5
CASSFQGQPQHF
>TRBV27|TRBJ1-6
CASHDRGYSPLHF
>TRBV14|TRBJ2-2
CASSPSWDRGTGELFF
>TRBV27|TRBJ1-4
CASKIRGTSTNEKLFF
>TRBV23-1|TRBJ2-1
CASTSPGGPNNEQFF
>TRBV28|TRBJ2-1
CASGPSPGLGSSYNEQFF
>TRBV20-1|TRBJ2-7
CSARDLREIYEQYF
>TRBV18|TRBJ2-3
CASSPDLAPLGTDTQYF
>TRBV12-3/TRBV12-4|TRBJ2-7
CASSLVGQAPYEQYF
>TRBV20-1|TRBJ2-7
CSTRSQGEQYF
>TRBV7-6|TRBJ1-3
CASSLGEVGNTIYF
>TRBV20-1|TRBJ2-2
CSAPTSLAGELFF
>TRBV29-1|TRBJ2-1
CSVLGQGRGEQFF
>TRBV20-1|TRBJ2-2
CSARERSQGAGSGELFF
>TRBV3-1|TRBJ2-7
CASSQVQGGGEQYF
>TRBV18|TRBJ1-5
CASSPGEANQPQHF
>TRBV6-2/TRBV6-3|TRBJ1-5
CASSPAGRGEAQPQHF
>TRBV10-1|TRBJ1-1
CASSGDPINTEAFF
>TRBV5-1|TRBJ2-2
CASSLDRVRTRELFF
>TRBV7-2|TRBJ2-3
CASSLAGGGAGGTDTQYF
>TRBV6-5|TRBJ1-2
CASRRDARGADNYGYTF
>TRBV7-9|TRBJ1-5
CASSFGGSGNQPQHF
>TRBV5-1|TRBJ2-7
CASSPGQYGVRFYEQYF
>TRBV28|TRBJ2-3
CASSFPGSTDTQYF
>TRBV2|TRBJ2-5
CASHRGGAEETQYF